This entry lists 32 T cell receptor beta chains sequenced from one sample in a study of breast tumors, draining lymph nodes, adjacent tissues. One entry per CDR3 protein, called by TCRdb with MiXCR from the multiplex PCR reads. The data contain over 250,000 distinct CDR3 sequences, more than 30% of them singletons. The lymph nodes were axillary draining lymph nodes from breast cancer patients. The specimen was axillary lymph node tissue. Source of these receptors: a female donor with breast cancer. Some clones in this sample may be carry-over from other donors' samples.

J is TRBJ2-1 and V is TRBV11-3, with D perhaps being TRBD1 or TRBD2 (5 bases each). Germline values: CDR1 SGHNT, CDR2 YENEEA. V shed 6 bases and J shed 9 bases, with 18 bases lying between them. The CDR3 length is 14 residues. Here the CDR3 DNA reads TGTGCCAGCAGGCCTATGGGGGAGAGGGGTGAGCAGTTCTTC. Translated: CASRPMGERGEQFF.

The rearrangement joins TRBV27 to TRBJ1-2, with 7 bases matching TRBD1. The V gene end was trimmed by 3 bases and the J gene end by 9 bases; junction bases not matched to a gene: 10. This CDR3 is built from 14 residues. Germline V gene data show CDR1 as MNHEY and CDR2 as SMNVEV (reference sequence). The CDR3 sequence is CASSLKSAGGSYTF. DNA for the CDR3: TGTGCCAGCAGTTTGAAGTCGGCAGGGGGTAGCTACACCTTC.

This clonotype was recorded at least ten times. The rearrangement links TRBV10-1 to TRBJ1-2; 7 bases align to TRBD1. The junction had 16 bases not matched to a gene; V was cut back by 1 base and J by 2 bases. The CDR3 runs 19 residues. Germline values: CDR1 WNHNN, CDR2 SYGVQD (reference sequence). CDR3 loop: CASSEFRQGSPTYNYGYTF. CDR3 in DNA: TGCGCCAGCAGTGAGTTTAGACAGGGCTCACCCACTTACAACTATGGCTACACCTTC.

This chain uses TRBV6-5 with TRBJ1-4; a weak D match, TRBD1 (5 bases). Per germline, CDR1 MNHEY and CDR2 SVGAGI. The CDR3 spans 13 residues. The germline V and J ends were trimmed by 6 bases and 7 bases, with 12 bases remaining between them. The CDR3 sequence: CASRPGRGEKLFF. The CDR3 nucleotides are TGTGCCAGCAGACCGGGGCGAGGTGAAAAACTGTTTTTT.

The V gene is TRBV4-2, the J gene TRBJ1-1; possibly TRBD1 for D (5 bases). The CDR3 runs 15 residues. The ends were cut back, 1 base at V and 4 bases at J, with 13 bases in the middle. Germline CDR1 and CDR2: LGHNA and YNFKEQ. CDR3 in DNA: TGTGCCAGCAGCCAAGGGAGTGGGGCGAGCACTGAAGCTTTCTTT. Residues: CASSQGSGASTEAFF.

For this clonotype: A single base separates this from a much larger clone, so it may be a read error. The rearrangement uses TRBV7-9 and TRBJ1-3; TRBD1 aligns across 9 bases. The CDR3 covers 16 residues. Germline values: CDR1 SEHNR, CDR2 FQNEAQ (reference sequence). DNA for the CDR3: TGTGCCAGCAGCTGGGAACAGGGGGCAGCAGGAAACGCCATATATTTT. Translated: CASSWEQGAAGNAIYF.

The J gene is TRBJ1-3, the V gene TRBV3-1; D remains ambiguous. This CDR3 comprises 15 residues. Germline V lookup: CDR1 LGHDT, CDR2 YNNKEL (reference sequence). V was clipped by 4 bases and J by 2 bases, with 12 bases between them. Here the CDR3 reads CASSPRGITGNTIYF. The CDR3 DNA sequence: TGTGCCAGCAGCCCGCGGGGAATCACTGGAAACACCATATATTTT.

The chain employs TRBV29-1 and TRBJ2-3; the match to TRBD1 covers 11 bases. V lost 6 bases to trimming and J lost 0 bases; unmatched junction nucleotides: 5. The length of the CDR3 is 15 residues. The germline V gene encodes CDR1 SQVTM and CDR2 ANQGSEA. The DNA for the CDR3 is TGCAGCGTAGGGACAGGGGGACAGAGCACAGATACGCAGTATTTT. Translation gives CSVGTGGQSTDTQYF.

This clonotype was recorded many times. The chain links TRBV29-1 to TRBJ2-1, with 8 nucleotides matching TRBD2. The length of the CDR3 is 14 residues. Germline CDR1 reads SQVTM; CDR2 reads ANQGSEA. Trimming cost V 5 bases and J 4 bases; bases outside gene matches: 7. The CDR3: CSVPSGLDYNEQFF. The CDR3 nucleotides read TGCAGCGTTCCATCGGGACTAGATTACAATGAGCAGTTCTTC.

With regard to this clonotype: This could be a read error, since a much larger clone is one nucleotide away. The final CDR3 position lacks the conserved phenylalanine or tryptophan, pointing to a likely read error. V is TRBV12-3 or TRBV12-4 and J is TRBJ1-4; D is unclear. The CDR3 consists of 14 residues. Trimming left V 6 bases short and J 4 bases short, with 12 bases between. CDR3 bases: TGTGCCAGCAGGGTCCCCGGAGATAATGAAAAACTGTTTTCT. Its translation is CASRVPGDNEKLFS.

The sample holds many counts of this clonotype. The V and J genes are TRBV7-6 and TRBJ1-5, with D possibly TRBD1 on 5 matching bases. V was pared by 5 bases and J by 5 bases, with 13 bases between. CDR1 and CDR2 (germline): SGHVS, FNYEAQ. This CDR3 has 14 amino acids. The CDR3 region has the DNA TGTGCCAGCAGCCCTGGAGGGACGTATCAGCCCCAGCATTTT. It translates to CASSPGGTYQPQHF.

This clonotype has a count of ten or more. The genes are TRBV2 and TRBJ1-1, with D uncertain. This CDR3 spans 13 amino acids. Germline V gene data show CDR1 as SNHLY and CDR2 as FYNNEI. Deletions cut 5 bases from V and 2 bases from J, with 9 bases between. CDR3 region: CASSRYGNTEAFF. The CDR3 DNA is TGTGCCAGCAGTCGTTACGGAAACACTGAAGCTTTCTTT.

The gene calls are TRBV6-1 and TRBJ2-1, with TRBD2 matching over 8 bases. V lost 1 base, J lost 0 bases, and 8 bases stayed unmatched. CDR3 size: 18 residues. The V gene's germline CDR1 is MNHNS and CDR2 SASEGT. CDR3 bases: TGTGCCAGCAGTGAAGTGGGGCTAGCGGGCCCCTCCTACAATGAGCAGTTCTTC. It translates to CASSEVGLAGPSYNEQFF.

Ten or more counts support this clonotype. The chain combines TRBV20-1 with TRBJ2-1; perhaps D is TRBD1 or TRBD2 (7 bases each). This CDR3 has 13 residues. Trimming removed 6 bases at V and 2 bases at J, with 11 bases between. CDR1 is DFQATT and CDR2 is SNEGSKA in the germline V gene (reference sequence). CDR3 protein: CSAGGTAYNEQFF. The CDR3 DNA sequence: TGCAGTGCGGGAGGGACAGCCTACAATGAGCAGTTCTTC.

The chain combines TRBV24-1 with TRBJ1-4; D not resolved. The germline V gene encodes CDR1 KGHDR and CDR2 SFDVKD. The CDR3 totals 15 residues. V lost 5 bases and J 5 bases, leaving 14 bases between the germline ends. The CDR3 DNA is TGTGCCACCAGTGGTATGAAGAACACCAATGAAAAACTGTTTTTT. It translates to CATSGMKNTNEKLFF.

At least ten counts were recorded for this clonotype. V is TRBV15 and J is TRBJ2-7; 7 bases are a match to TRBD2. Germline V gene lookup returns CDR1 LNHNV and CDR2 YYDKDF (reference sequence). The CDR3 totals 15 residues. V lost 0 bases to trimming and J lost 5 bases; unmatched junction nucleotides: 7. CDR3 residues: CATSREGGFSDEQYF. As DNA, the CDR3 is TGTGCCACCAGCAGAGAGGGAGGGTTCAGCGACGAGCAGTACTTC.

This clonotype appeared many times. The V call is TRBV11-3, the J call TRBJ2-1; 11 positions match TRBD2. Germline assignment: CDR1 SGHNT and CDR2 YENEEA. The CDR3 totals 15 residues. J lost 6 bases, V lost 4 bases, and 5 bases had no gene match. The CDR3 region is CASSSLAGGTNEQFF. The CDR3 coding sequence is TGTGCCAGCAGCTCCCTAGCGGGAGGTACCAATGAGCAGTTCTTC.

The V gene is TRBV6-1, the J gene TRBJ2-5, with 10 bases matching TRBD2. This CDR3 region has 14 residues. J gave up 5 bases and V 7 bases, and 7 bases lay outside the gene matches. Germline V CDR1 and CDR2: MNHNS, SASEGT. CDR3 sequence (DNA): TGTGCCAGCATTCCAAGCGGGAGGGGTGAGACCCAGTACTTC. Protein sequence: CASIPSGRGETQYF.

This clonotype was observed at least ten times. The chain recombines TRBV2 with TRBJ2-1; TRBD2 agrees at 7 bases. The V gene's germline CDR1 is SNHLY and CDR2 FYNNEI. The CDR3 is made up of 14 amino acids. V was pared by 4 bases and J by 6 bases, with 6 bases of the junction left unmatched. CDR3 loop: CASSGGLPSNEQFF. Written as DNA, the CDR3 is TGTGCCAGCAGTGGGGGACTACCCTCCAATGAGCAGTTCTTC.

On this clonotype itself: The junction departs from the called germline gene at one end, perhaps through a read error. V is TRBV18 and J is TRBJ2-3; the D gene is possibly TRBD2 (5 bases). CDR3 size: 13 residues. Germline V CDR1 and CDR2: KGHSH, LQKENI. The CDR3 here is CDSSPRGSDTQYF. Here the CDR3 DNA reads TGTGACAGCTCACCACGAGGGTCGGATACGCAGTATTTT. Full variable domain (rest looked up from reference TRBV18 and TRBJ2-3): NAGVMQNPRHLVRRRGQEARLRCSPMKGHSHVYWYRQLPEEGLKFMVYLQKENIIDESGMPKERFSAEFPKEGPSILRIQQVVRGDSAAYFCDSSPRGSDTQYFGPGTRLTVL.

This clonotype has at least ten counts. The J gene is TRBJ2-7, the V gene TRBV24-1, with 9 bases that match TRBD2. CDR3 length equals 16 residues. J was trimmed by 4 bases and V by 3 bases; bases with no gene match: 9. Germline V lookup: CDR1 KGHDR, CDR2 SFDVKD. For the CDR3, the DNA is TGTGCCACCAGTGATAAACTAAGCCTAGCGGGATACGAGCAGTACTTC. As protein: CATSDKLSLAGYEQYF.

This clonotype was counted ten times or more. The CDR3, as DNA: TGCGCCAGCCGACTAGCGGACTACAATGAGCAGTTCTTC. It yields the protein CASRLADYNEQFF. The chain employs TRBV5-1 and TRBJ2-1; 9 bases are shared with TRBD2. Losses at the gene ends were 7 bases for V and 3 bases for J; bases not matched to a gene: 2. Germline loops: CDR1 SGHRS, CDR2 YFSETQ. This CDR3 is built from 13 residues.

This clonotype was recorded many times. This chain links TRBV19 with TRBJ1-2, with 7 bases matching TRBD1. With V trimmed by 6 bases and J by 3 bases, 4 bases remained unmatched. This CDR3 is built from 13 residues. CDR1 is LNHDA and CDR2 is SQIVND in the germline V gene (reference sequence). In nucleotides, the CDR3 is TGTGCCAGTAGAACCGGGACAGACTATGGCTACACCTTC. This gives the protein CASRTGTDYGYTF.

The table lists this clonotype with a few counts. The chain is built from TRBV6-2 or TRBV6-3 and TRBJ1-5; D is ambiguous. Germline-derived CDR1 and CDR2 are MNHEY and SVGEGT. V lost 7 bases to trimming and J lost 3 bases, with 13 bases between them. The CDR3 extends over 14 amino acids. The CDR3 nucleotides are TGTGCCAGCACCCAACATCCGTACAATCAGCCCCAGCATTTT. This gives the protein CASTQHPYNQPQHF.

As to this clonotype: An end of the junction does not agree with germline; a read error may underlie this. V is TRBV12-3 or TRBV12-4 and J is TRBJ2-5, with D tentatively TRBD2 (6 bases). The CDR3 sequence is 14 residues long. The CDR3 DNA is TGTACCAGCAACCCCGGGACTGGCGCGGCGACCCAGTATTTC. It encodes CTSNPGTGAATQYF.

Details on this clonotype: Given a much more abundant clone one base away, this may be a read error. In this CDR3 the conserved last residue, phenylalanine or tryptophan, is missing, so a read error is likely. The rearrangement links TRBV9 to TRBJ2-1; D is ambiguous. The CDR3 loop spans 14 amino acids. V lost 4 bases and J lost 5, with 13 bases in between. CDR1 is SGDLS, CDR2 YYNGEE, per germline. The CDR3 sequence is CASSPSGDNNEQFL. The CDR3 coding sequence is TGTGCCAGCAGCCCCAGTGGGGATAACAATGAGCAGTTCCTC.

The chain recombines TRBV28 with TRBJ1-3; D uncertain. V was shortened by 6 bases and J by 0 bases, with 9 bases between the two germline ends. Germline CDR1 and CDR2: MDHEN and SYDVKM. The CDR3 runs to 14 residues. The CDR3 here is CASRNENSGNTIYF. Written as DNA, the CDR3 is TGTGCCAGCAGGAATGAAAACTCTGGAAACACCATATATTTT.

This clonotype was seen many times. This chain joins TRBV10-3 and TRBJ2-3, with 14 bases matching TRBD2. This CDR3 spans 15 amino acids. With V trimmed by 5 bases and J by 6 bases, 4 bases remained unmatched. CDR1 ENHRY and CDR2 SYGVKD come from the germline V gene. CDR3 in DNA: TGTGCCATCAGTCCGGGACTAGCGGGAGAGGATACGCAGTATTTT. Residues: CAISPGLAGEDTQYF.

This clonotype has a handful of counts. This may be a read error, as it is one base from a much larger clone. The chain's CDR3 is CASSPVRQGSANQPQHF. As DNA, the CDR3 is TGTGCCAGCAGTCCGGTAAGACAGGGATCGGCAAATCAGCCCCAGCATTTT. The chain carries TRBV6-5 and TRBJ1-5; TRBD1 matches at 7 bases. The CDR3 has 17 residues. Germline assignment: CDR1 MNHEY and CDR2 SVGAGI. The V gene end was trimmed by 5 bases and the J gene end by 4 bases; junction bases not matched to a gene: 14.

This clonotype has more than one count but fewer than ten. V usage is TRBV30 and J usage is TRBJ2-7; maybe TRBD2 (6 bases). CDR3 length equals 15 residues. The V end lost 1 base, the J end lost 2 bases, and 15 bases lay between the germline ends. Germline V gene sequence: CDR1 GTSNPN, CDR2 SVGIG (reference sequence). The chain's CDR3 is CAWSALGGGTYEQYF. CDR3 DNA sequence: TGTGCCTGGAGTGCCCTTGGCGGAGGGACCTACGAGCAGTACTTC. Complete variable domain (other parts from reference TRBV30 and TRBJ2-7): SQTIHQWPATLVQPVGSPLSLECTVEGTSNPNLYWYRQAAGRGLQLLFYSVGIGQISSEVPQNLSASRPQDRQFILSSKKLLLSDSGFYLCAWSALGGGTYEQYFGPGTRLTVT.

The rearrangement uses TRBV6-1 and TRBJ1-5; D may be TRBD1 (6 bases). CDR3 size: 15 residues. Trimming left V 4 bases short and J 1 base short, with 11 bases between. The germline V gene has CDR1 MNHNS and CDR2 SASEGT. Written as DNA, the CDR3 is TGTGCCAGCAGTGGGCAGGGGCTGAGCAATCAGCCCCAGCATTTT. Its translation: CASSGQGLSNQPQHF.

This clonotype was seen a few times. With a much larger clone just one base away, this may be a read error. The V and J genes are TRBV20-1 and TRBJ2-3, with D perhaps being TRBD1 or TRBD2 (5 bases each). This CDR3 comprises 14 residues. Germline V lookup: CDR1 DFQATT, CDR2 SNEGSKA (reference sequence). CDR3 loop: CSARGGAGTATQYF. For the CDR3, the DNA is TGCAGTGCTAGAGGGGGCGCGGGCACAGCTACGCAGTATTTT.